This T cell receptor (beta chain) came from a study of cytomegalovirus exposure and HLA in healthy donors. PCR employed 60 Vbeta and 13 Jbeta primers. Assay used: immunoSEQ multiplex PCR; TCRdb lists only in-frame clones, some missing. There are about 190,000 clones in the sample; around 87% occur only once, and 1.3% lies in the top ten. Details on this clone: Its antigen remains unknown.

Broader study findings: Later on, an analysis found that several of the most significant clusters appeared to be linked to common viral pathogens, which included parvovirus B19.

This CDR3 is 13 amino acids long. V lost 1 base to trimming and J lost 5 bases, with 8 bases between them. Germline CDR1 is SGHVS and CDR2 is FQNEAQ. This TCR was sampled from a man aged 25-45 years in good health and CMV-seronegative. The material sequenced was PBMCs. The chain combines TRBV7-8 with TRBJ2-5; tentative D call: TRBD2 (5 bases). This CDR3 is CASSLEAVETQYF. As DNA, the CDR3 is TGTGCCAGCAGCTTAGAAGCGGTGGAGACCCAGTACTTC.